This TCR beta chain was profiled in a study of vaccination and CD4 T cells after COVID-19. This CDR3 is 13 amino acids long. Germline V gene data show CDR1 as SGHDN and CDR2 as FVKESK. V dropped 6 bases and J dropped 0 bases, with 6 bases sitting between them. As for this clonotype: Its antigen is as yet unknown.

The study sequenced cultured CD4+ T cell DNA using the Oncomine TCR Beta short-read assay. MiXCR was run by TCRdb on the PCR reads, yielding one entry per CDR3 protein. Of some 16,000 distinct CDR3 sequences listed, about 40% are singletons. The sample's treatment: roughly 11-day PBMC culture with coronavirus spike peptide pools or control peptides (ViraFEST assay). Following expansion of antigen-specific T cells with peptide pools, ViraFEST then sequenced TCRs. This sequence joins TRBV14 and TRBJ1-5; D gene unclear. The sample was CD4+ T cells from blood, cultured in vitro. This TCR was recovered from a human donor who had recovered from COVID-19. DNA for the CDR3: TGTGCCAGCAGTCAGAATAGCAATCAGCCCCAGCATTTT. Translation: CASSQNSNQPQHF.